Only a few counts were recorded for the clone carrying this T cell receptor beta chain. Its antigen is still unknown. In TCRdb, the reads were re-called with MiXCR into one record per CDR3 protein. The table has about 280,000 distinct CDR3 sequences, around 20% seen once. These data come from a study of T cell repertoires in cytomegalovirus infection. Whole-study findings and limits: Summed frequency of shared TCR beta families picked out CMV carriers who also had the relevant HLA.

V was shortened by 3 bases and J by 5 bases, with 12 bases between the two germline ends. This CDR3 comprises 13 residues. The germline V gene encodes CDR1 DFQATT and CDR2 SNEGSKA (reference sequence). This sample comprised cultured PBMCs, obtained from culture after CMV antigen stimulation. The rearrangement uses TRBV20-1 and TRBJ2-3; tentatively, D is TRBD2 (5 bases). The source of this sequence is a human donor in good health (CMV status not recorded). Some clones in this sample may be carry-over from other donors' samples. CDR3: CSASIGGRDTQYF. Written as DNA, the CDR3 is TGCAGTGCTAGTATCGGAGGCAGAGATACGCAGTATTTT.